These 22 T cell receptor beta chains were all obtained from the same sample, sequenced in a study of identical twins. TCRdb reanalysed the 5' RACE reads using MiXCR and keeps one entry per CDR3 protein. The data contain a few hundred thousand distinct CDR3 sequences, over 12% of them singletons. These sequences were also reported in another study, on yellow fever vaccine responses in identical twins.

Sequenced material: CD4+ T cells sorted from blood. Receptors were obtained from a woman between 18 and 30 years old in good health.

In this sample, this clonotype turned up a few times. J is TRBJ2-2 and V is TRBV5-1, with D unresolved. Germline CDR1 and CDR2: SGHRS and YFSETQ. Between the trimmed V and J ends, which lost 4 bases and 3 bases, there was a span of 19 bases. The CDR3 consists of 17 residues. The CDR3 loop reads CASSPKNGSFYTGELFF. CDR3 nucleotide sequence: TGCGCCAGCAGCCCCAAGAATGGGTCTTTTTACACCGGGGAGCTGTTTTTT.

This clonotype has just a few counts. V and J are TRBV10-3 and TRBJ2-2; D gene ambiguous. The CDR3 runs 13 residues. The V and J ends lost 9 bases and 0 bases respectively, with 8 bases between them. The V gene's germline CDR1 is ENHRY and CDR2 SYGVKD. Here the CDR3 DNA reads TGTGCCATGGGCAGCGCGAACACCGGGGAGCTGTTTTTT. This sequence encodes CAMGSANTGELFF.

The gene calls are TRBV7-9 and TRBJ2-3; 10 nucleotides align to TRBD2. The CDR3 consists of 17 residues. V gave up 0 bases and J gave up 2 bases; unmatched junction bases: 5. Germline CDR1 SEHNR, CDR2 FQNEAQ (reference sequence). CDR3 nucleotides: TGTGCCAGCAGCTTAGCAACTAGCGGGACAAACACAGATACGCAGTATTTT. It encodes CASSLATSGTNTDTQYF.

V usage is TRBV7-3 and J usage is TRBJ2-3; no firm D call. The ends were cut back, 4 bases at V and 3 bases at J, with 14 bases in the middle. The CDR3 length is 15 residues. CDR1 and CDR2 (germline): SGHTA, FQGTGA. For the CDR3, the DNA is TGTGCCAGCAGCTCCGTGGTGTCCCGGACAGATACGCAGTATTTT. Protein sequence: CASSSVVSRTDTQYF.

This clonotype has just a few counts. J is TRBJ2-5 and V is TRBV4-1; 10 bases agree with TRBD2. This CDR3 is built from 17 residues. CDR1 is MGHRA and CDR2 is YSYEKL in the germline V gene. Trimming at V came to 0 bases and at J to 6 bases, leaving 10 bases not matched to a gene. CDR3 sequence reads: CASSQDRQAGGPKTQYF. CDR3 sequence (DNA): TGCGCCAGCAGCCAAGATAGACAAGCGGGGGGGCCGAAGACCCAGTACTTC.

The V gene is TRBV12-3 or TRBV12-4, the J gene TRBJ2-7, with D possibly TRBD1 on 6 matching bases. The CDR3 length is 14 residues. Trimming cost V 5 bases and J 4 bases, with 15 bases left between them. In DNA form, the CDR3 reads TGTGCCAGCAGTATCCGGGACAATGATTACGAGCAGTACTTC. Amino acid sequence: CASSIRDNDYEQYF.

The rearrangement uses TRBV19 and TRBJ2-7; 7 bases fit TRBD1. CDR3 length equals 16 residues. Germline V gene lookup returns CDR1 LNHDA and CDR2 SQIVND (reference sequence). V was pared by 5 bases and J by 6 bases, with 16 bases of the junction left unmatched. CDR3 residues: CASSPGSGGLSSEQYF. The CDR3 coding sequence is TGTGCCAGTAGTCCCGGATCAGGGGGTTTGTCCAGCGAGCAGTACTTC.

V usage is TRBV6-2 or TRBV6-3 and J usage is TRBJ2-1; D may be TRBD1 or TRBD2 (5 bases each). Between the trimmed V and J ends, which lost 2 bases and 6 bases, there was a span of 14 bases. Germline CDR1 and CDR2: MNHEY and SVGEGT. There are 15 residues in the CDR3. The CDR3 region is CASSYGRVDFNEQFF. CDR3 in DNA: TGTGCCAGCAGTTACGGCAGGGTGGACTTCAATGAGCAGTTCTTC.

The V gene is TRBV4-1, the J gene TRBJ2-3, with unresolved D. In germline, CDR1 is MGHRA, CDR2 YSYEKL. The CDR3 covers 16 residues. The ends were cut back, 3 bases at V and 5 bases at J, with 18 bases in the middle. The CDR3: CASSHGPGEIVDTQYF. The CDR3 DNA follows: TGCGCCAGCAGCCACGGACCCGGCGAAATTGTAGATACGCAGTATTTT.

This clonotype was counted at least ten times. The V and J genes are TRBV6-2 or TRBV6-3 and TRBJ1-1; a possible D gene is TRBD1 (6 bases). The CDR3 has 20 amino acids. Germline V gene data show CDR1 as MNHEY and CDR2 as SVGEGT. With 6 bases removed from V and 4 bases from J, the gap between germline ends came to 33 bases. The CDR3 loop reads CASSRRLGTGRLGLGTEAFF. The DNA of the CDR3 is TGTGCCAGCAGCCGAAGGTTGGGCACAGGGAGGTTAGGATTGGGCACTGAAGCTTTCTTT.

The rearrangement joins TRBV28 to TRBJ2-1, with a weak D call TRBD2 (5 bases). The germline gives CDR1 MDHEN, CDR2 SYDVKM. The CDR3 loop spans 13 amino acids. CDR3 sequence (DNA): TGTGCAACCGGTCGCGGGTCCTACAATGAGCAGTTCTTC. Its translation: CATGRGSYNEQFF.

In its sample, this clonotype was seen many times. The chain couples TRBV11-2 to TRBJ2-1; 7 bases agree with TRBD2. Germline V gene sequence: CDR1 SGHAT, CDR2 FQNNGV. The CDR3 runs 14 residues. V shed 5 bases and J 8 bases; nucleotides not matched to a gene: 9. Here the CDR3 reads CASSPIRTRYEQFF. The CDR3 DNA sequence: TGTGCCAGCAGCCCAATCAGGACTAGATATGAGCAGTTCTTC.

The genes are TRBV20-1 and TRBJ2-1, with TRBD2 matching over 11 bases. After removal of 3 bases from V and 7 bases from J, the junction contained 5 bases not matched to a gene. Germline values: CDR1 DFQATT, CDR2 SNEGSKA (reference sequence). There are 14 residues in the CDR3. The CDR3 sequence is CSASDSGGANEQFF. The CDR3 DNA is TGCAGTGCTAGTGATAGCGGGGGGGCTAATGAGCAGTTCTTC.

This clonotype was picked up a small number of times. The CDR3 nucleotides read TGTGCCAGTAGTATCCAGGCGGCACCTAACTATGGCTACACCTTC. It specifies CASSIQAAPNYGYTF. V and J are TRBV19 and TRBJ1-2, with D unresolved. The CDR3 covers 15 residues. CDR1 is LNHDA, CDR2 SQIVND, per germline (reference sequence). The V gene lost 3 bases and the J gene lost 0 bases, with 11 bases spanning the gap.

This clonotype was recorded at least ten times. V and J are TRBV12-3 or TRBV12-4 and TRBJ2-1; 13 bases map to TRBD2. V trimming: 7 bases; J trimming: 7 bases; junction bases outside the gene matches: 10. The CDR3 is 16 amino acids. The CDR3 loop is CASILGTSGVGNEQFF. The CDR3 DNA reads TGTGCCAGCATCCTAGGGACTAGCGGGGTGGGGAATGAGCAGTTCTTC.

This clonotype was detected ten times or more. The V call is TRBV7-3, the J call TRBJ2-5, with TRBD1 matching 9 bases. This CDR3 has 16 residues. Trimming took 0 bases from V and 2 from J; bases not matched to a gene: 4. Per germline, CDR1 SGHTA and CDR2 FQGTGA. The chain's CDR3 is CASSLTGQGVQETQYF. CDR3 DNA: TGTGCCAGCAGCTTAACGGGACAGGGTGTTCAAGAGACCCAGTACTTC.

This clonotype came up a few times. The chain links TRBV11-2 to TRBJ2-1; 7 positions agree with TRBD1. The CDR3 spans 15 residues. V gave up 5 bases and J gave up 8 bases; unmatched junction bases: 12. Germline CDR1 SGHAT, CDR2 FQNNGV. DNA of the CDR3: TGTGCCAGCAGCCCCAGACAGGGTCTGGTATATGAGCAGTTCTTC. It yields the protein CASSPRQGLVYEQFF.

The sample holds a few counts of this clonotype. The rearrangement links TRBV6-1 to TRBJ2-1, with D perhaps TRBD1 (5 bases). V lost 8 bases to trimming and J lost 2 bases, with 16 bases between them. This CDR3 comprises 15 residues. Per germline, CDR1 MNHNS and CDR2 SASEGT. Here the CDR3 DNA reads TGTGCCAGCCTTGGGGCCGGAGCCCCCTACAATGAGCAGTTCTTC. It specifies CASLGAGAPYNEQFF.

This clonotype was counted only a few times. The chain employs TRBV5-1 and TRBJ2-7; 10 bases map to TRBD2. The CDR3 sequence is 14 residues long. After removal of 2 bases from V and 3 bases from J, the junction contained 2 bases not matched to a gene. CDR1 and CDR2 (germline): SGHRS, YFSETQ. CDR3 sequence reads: CASSFASGGYEQYF. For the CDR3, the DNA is TGCGCCAGCAGCTTTGCTAGCGGGGGCTACGAGCAGTACTTC. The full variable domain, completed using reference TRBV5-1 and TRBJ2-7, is KAGVTQTPRYLIKTRGQQVTLSCSPISGHRSVSWYQQTPGQGLQFLFEYFSETQRNKGNFPGRFSGRQFSNSRSEMNVSTLELGDSALYLCASSFASGGYEQYFGPGTRLTVT.

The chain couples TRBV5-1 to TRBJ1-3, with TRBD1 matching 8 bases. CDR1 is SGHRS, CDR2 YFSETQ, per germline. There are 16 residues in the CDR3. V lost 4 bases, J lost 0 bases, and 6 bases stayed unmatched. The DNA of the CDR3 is TGCGCCAGCAGCAGGACAGGGTCTGGCTCTGGAAACACCATATATTTT. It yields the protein CASSRTGSGSGNTIYF. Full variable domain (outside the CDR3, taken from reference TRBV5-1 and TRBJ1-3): KAGVTQTPRYLIKTRGQQVTLSCSPISGHRSVSWYQQTPGQGLQFLFEYFSETQRNKGNFPGRFSGRQFSNSRSEMNVSTLELGDSALYLCASSRTGSGSGNTIYFGEGSWLTVV.

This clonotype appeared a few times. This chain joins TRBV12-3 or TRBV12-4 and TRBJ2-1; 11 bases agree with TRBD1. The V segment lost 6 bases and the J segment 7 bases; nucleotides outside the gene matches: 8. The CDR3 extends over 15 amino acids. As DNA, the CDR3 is TGTGCCAGCAGCAACGGACAGGGGGCTAAGAATGAGCAGTTCTTC. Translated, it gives CASSNGQGAKNEQFF.

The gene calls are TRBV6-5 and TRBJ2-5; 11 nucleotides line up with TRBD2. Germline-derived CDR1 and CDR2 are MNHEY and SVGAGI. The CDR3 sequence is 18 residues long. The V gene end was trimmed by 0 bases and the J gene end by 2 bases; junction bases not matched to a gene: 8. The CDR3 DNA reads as TGTGCCAGCAGTTACTCGATTGTACTAGCGGGGGTTCAAGAGACCCAGTACTTC. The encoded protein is CASSYSIVLAGVQETQYF.